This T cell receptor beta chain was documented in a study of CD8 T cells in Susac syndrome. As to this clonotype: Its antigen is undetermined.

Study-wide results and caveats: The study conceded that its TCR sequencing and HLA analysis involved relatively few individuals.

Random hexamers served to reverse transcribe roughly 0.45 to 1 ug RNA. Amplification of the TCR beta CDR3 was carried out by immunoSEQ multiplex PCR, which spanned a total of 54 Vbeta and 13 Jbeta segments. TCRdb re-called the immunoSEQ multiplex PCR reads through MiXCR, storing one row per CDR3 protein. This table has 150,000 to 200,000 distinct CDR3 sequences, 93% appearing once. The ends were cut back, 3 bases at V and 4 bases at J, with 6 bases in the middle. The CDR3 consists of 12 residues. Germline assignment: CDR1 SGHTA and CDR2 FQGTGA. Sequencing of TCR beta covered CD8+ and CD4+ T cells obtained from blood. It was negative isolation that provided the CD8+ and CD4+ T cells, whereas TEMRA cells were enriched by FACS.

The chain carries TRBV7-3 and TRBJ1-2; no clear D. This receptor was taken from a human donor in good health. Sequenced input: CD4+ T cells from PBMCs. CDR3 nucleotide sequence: TGTGCCAGCAGCTTTTCGGGCTATGGCTACACCTTC. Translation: CASSFSGYGYTF.